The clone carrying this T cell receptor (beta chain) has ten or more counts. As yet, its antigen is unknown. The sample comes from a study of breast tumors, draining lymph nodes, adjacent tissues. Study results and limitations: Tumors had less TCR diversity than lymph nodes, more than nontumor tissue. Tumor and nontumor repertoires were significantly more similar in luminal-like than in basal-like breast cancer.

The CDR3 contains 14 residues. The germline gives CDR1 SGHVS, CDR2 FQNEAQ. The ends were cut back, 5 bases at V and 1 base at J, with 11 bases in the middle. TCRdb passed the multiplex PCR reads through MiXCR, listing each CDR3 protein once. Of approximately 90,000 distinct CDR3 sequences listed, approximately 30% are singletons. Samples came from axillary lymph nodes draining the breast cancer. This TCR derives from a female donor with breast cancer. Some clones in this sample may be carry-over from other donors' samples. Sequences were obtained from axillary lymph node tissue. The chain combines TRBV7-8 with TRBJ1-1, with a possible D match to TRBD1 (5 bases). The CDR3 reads CASSRPGANTEAFF. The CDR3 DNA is TGTGCCAGCAGCCGCCCCGGGGCGAACACTGAAGCTTTCTTT.